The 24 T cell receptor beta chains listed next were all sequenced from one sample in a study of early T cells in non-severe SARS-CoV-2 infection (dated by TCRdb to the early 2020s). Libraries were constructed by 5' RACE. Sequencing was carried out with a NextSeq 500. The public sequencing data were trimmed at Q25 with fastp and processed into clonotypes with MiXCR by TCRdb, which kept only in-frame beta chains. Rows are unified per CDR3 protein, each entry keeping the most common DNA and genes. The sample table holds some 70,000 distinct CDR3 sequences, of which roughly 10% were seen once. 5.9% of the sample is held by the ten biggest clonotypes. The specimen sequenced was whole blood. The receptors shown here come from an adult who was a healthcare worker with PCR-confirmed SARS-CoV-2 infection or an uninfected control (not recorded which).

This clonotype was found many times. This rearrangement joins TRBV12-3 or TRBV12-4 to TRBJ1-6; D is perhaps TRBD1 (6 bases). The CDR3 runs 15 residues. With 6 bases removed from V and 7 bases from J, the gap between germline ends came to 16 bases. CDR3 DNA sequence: TGTGCCAGCAGGTGGGGGCGAGCGACGAATTCACCCCTCCACTTT. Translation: CASRWGRATNSPLHF.

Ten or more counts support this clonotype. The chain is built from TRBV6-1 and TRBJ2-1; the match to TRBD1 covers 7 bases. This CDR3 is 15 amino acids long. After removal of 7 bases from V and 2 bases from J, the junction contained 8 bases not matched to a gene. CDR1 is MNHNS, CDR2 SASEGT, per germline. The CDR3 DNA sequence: TGTGCCAGCACCCCTCTGACAGGGACCTACAATGAGCAGTTCTTC. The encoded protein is CASTPLTGTYNEQFF.

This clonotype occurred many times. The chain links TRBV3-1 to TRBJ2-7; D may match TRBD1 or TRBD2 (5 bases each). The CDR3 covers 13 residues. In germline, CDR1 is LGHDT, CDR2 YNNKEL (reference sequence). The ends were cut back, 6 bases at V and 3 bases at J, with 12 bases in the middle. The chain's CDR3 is CASRWDGDYEQYF. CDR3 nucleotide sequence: TGTGCCAGCAGATGGGACGGGGACTACGAGCAGTACTTC.

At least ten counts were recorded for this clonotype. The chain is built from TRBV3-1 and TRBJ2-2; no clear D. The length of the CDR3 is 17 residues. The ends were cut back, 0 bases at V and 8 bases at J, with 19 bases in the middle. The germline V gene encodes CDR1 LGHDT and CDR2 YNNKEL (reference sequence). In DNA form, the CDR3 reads TGTGCCAGCAGCCAAGAAAGGTCCGGACCGAGCTCTGGGGAGCTGTTTTTT. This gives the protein CASSQERSGPSSGELFF.

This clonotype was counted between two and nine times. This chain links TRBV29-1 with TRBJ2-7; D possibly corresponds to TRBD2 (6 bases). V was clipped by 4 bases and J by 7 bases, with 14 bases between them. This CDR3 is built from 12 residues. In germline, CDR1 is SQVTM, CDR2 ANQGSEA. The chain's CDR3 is CSVAIGRGEQYF. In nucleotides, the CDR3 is TGCAGCGTTGCTATTGGCCGGGGGGAGCAGTACTTC.

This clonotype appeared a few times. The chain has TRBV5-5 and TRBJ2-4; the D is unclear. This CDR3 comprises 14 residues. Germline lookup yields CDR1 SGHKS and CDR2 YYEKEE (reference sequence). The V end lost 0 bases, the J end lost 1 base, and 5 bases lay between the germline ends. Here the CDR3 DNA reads TGTGCCAGCAGCTTGGAAAGCGCCAAAAACATTCAGTACTTC. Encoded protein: CASSLESAKNIQYF.

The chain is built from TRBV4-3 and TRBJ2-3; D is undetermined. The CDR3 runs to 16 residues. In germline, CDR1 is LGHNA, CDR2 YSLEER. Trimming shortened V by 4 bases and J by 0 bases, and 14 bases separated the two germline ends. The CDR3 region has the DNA TGCGCCAGCAGCCGAGATGGTATAGCTAGCACAGATACGCAGTATTTT. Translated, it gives CASSRDGIASTDTQYF.

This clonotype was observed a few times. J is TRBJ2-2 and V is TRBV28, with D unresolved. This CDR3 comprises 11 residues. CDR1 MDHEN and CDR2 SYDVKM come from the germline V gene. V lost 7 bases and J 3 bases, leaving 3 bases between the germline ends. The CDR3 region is CASTDTGELFF. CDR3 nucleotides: TGTGCCAGCACAGACACCGGGGAGCTGTTTTTT.

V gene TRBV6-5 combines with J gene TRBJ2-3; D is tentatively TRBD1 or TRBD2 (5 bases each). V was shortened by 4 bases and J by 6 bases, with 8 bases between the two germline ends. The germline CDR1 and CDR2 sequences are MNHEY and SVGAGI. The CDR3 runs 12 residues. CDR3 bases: TGTGCCAGCAGTTGGGGCGGGGATACGCAGTATTTT. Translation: CASSWGGDTQYF.

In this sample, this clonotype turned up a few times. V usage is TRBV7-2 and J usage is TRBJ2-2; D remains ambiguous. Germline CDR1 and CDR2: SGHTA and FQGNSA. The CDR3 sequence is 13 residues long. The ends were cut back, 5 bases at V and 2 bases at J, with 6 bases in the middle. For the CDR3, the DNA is TGTGCCAGCAGCCCCCGTAACACCGGGGAGCTGTTTTTT. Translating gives CASSPRNTGELFF.

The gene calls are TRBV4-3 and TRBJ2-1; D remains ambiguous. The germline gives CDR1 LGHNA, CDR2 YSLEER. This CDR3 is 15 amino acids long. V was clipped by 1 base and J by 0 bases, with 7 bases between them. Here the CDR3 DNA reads TGCGCCAGCAGCCAAGGGTACGGCTCCTACAATGAGCAGTTCTTC. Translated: CASSQGYGSYNEQFF.

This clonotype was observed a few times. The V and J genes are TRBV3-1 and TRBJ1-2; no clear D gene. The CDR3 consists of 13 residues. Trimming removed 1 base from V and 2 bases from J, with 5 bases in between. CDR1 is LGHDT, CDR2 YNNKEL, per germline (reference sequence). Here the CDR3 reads CASSQAENYGYTF. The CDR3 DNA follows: TGTGCCAGCAGCCAAGCAGAAAACTATGGCTACACCTTC. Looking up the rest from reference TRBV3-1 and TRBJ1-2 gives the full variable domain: DTAVSQTPKYLVTQMGNDKSIKCEQNLGHDTMYWYKQDSKKFLKIMFSYNNKELIINETVPNRFSPKSPDKAHLNLHINSLELGDSAVYFCASSQAENYGYTFGSGTRLTVV.

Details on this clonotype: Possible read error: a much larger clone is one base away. The CDR3 DNA sequence: TGTGCCAGCTCACCACCGGGGGGGACGGAGGGCACTGAAGCTTTCTTT. Translated: CASSPPGGTEGTEAFF. The genes are TRBV18 and TRBJ1-1, with D perhaps matching TRBD1 (5 bases). V lost 0 bases and J lost 4, with 15 bases in between. Germline V gene data show CDR1 as KGHSH and CDR2 as LQKENI. The CDR3 covers 16 residues. The whole variable domain, filled in from reference TRBV18 and TRBJ1-1, reads NAGVMQNPRHLVRRRGQEARLRCSPMKGHSHVYWYRQLPEEGLKFMVYLQKENIIDESGMPKERFSAEFPKEGPSILRIQQVVRGDSAAYFCASSPPGGTEGTEAFFGQGTRLTVV.

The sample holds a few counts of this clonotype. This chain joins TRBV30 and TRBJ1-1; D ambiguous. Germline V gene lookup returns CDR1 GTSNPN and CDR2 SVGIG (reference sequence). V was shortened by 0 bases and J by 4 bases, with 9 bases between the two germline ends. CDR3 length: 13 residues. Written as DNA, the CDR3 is TGTGCCTGGAGTGTAACAAGGAGCACTGAAGCTTTCTTT. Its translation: CAWSVTRSTEAFF.

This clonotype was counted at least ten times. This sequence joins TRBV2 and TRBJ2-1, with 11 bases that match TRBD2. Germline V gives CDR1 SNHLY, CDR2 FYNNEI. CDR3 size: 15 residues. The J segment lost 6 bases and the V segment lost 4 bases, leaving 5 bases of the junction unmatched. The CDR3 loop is CASSAVSGRANEQFF. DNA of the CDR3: TGTGCCAGCAGTGCCGTTAGCGGGAGGGCCAATGAGCAGTTCTTC.

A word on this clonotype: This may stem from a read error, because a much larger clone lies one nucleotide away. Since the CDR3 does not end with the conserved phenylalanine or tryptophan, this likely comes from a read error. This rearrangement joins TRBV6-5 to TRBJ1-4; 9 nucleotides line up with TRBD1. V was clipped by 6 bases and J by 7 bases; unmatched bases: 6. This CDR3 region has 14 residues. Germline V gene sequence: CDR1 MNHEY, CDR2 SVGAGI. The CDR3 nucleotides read TGTGCCAGCAGAACCACAGGGGGCATTGAAAAACTGTTTATT. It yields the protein CASRTTGGIEKLFI.

The CDR3 DNA reads as TGCGCCAGCCAGCGGGACAGCTATGGCTACACCTTC. Translated, it gives CASQRDSYGYTF. The V call is TRBV10-2, the J call TRBJ1-2; 7 positions match TRBD1. Germline-derived CDR1 and CDR2 are WSHSY and SAAADI. This CDR3 has 12 amino acids. The V segment lost 8 bases and the J segment 4 bases; nucleotides outside the gene matches: 4.

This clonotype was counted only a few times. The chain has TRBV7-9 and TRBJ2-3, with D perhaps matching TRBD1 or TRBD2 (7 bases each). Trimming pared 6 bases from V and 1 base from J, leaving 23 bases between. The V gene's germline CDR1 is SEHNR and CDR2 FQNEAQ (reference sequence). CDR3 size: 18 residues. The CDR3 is CASRSSRGGTFGTDTQYF. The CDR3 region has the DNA TGTGCCAGCAGGTCTAGCAGGGGGGGCACCTTTGGCACAGATACGCAGTATTTT.

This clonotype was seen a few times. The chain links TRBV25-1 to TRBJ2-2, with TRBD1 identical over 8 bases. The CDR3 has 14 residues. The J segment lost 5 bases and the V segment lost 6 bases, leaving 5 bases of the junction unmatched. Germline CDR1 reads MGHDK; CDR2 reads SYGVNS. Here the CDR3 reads CASRSGQGTGELFF. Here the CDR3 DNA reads TGTGCCAGCAGATCAGGACAGGGAACCGGGGAGCTGTTTTTT.

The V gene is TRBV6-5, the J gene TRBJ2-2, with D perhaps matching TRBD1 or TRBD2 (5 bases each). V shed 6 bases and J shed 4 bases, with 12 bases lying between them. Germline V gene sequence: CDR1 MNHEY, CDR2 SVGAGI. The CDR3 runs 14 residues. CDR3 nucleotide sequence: TGTGCCAGCAGGGGACCTCTCGGCACCGGGGAGCTGTTTTTT. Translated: CASRGPLGTGELFF.

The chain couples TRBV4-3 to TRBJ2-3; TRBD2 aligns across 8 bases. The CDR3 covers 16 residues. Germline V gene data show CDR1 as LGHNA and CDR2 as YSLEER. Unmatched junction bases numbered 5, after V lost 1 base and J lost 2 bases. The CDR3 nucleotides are TGCGCCAGCAGCCAAGTGGCGGGGGGCCCCACAGATACGCAGTATTTT. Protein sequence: CASSQVAGGPTDTQYF.

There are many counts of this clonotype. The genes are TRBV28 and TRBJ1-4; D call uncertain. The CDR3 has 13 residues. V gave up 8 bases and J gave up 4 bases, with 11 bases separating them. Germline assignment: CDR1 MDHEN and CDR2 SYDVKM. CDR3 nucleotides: TGTGCCAGCGGCTGGGCCGTTAATGAAAAACTGTTTTTT. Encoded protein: CASGWAVNEKLFF.

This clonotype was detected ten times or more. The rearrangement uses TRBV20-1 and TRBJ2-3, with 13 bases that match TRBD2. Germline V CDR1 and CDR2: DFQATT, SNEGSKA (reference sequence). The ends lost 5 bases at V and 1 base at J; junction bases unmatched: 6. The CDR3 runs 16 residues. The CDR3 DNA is TGCAGTGCTCGCCGAGGGACTAGCGGGGGCACAGATACGCAGTATTTT. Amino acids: CSARRGTSGGTDTQYF.

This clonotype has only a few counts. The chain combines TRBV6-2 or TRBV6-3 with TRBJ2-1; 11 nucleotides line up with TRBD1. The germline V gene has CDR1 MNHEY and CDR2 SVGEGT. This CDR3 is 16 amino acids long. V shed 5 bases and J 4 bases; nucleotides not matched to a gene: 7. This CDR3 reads CASSPGQGATYNEQFF. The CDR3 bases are TGTGCCAGCAGTCCCGGACAGGGGGCGACGTACAATGAGCAGTTCTTC.